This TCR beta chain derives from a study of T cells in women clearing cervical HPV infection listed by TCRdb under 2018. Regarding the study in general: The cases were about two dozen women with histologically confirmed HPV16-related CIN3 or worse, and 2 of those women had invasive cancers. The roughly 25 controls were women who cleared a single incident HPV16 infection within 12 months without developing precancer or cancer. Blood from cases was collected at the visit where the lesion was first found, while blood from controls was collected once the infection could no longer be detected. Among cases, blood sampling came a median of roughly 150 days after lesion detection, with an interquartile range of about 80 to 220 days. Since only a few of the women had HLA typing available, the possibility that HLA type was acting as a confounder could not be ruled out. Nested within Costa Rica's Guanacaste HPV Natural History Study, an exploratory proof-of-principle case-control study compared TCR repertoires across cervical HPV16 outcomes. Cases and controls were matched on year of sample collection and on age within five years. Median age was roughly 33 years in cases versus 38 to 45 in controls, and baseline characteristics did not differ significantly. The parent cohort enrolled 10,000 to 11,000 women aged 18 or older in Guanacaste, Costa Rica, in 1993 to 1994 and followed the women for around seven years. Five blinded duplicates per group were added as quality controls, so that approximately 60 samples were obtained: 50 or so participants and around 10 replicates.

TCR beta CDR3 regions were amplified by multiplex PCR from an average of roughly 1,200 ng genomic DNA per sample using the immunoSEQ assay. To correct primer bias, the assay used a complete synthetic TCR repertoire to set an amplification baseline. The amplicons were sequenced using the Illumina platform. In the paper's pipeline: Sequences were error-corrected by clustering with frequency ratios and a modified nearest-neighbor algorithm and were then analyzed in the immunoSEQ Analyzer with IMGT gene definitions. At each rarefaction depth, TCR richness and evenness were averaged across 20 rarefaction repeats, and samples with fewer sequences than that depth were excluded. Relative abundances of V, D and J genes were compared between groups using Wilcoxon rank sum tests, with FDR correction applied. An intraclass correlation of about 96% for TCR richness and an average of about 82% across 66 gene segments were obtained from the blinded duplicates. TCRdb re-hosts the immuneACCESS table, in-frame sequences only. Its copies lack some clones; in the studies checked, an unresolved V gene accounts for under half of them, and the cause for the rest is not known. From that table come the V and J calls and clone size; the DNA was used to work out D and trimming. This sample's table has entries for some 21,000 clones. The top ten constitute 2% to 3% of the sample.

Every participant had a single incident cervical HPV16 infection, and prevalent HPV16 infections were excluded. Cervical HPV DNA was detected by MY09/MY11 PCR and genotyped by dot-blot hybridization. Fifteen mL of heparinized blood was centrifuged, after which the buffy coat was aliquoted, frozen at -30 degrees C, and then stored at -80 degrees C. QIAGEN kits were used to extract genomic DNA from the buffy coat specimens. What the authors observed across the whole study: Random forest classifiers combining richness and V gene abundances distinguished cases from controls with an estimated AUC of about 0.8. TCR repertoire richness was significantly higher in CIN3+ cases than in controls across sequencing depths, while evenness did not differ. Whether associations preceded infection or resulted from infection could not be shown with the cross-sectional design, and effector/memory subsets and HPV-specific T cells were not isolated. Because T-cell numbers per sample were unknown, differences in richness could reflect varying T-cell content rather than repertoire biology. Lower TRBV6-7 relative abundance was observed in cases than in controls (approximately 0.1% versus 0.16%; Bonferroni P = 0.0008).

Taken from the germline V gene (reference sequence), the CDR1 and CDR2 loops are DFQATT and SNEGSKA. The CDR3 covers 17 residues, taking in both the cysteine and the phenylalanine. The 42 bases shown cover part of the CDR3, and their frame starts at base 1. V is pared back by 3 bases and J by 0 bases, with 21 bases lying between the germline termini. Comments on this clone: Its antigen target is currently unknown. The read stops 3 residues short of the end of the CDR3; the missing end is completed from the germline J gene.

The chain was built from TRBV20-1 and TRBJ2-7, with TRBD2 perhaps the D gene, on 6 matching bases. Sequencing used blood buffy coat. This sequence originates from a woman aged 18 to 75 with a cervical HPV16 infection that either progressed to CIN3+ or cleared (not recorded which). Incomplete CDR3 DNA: TGCAGTGCTAGGGATCTGCTTCCTGGGACTTTCTCCTACGAG. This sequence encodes CSARDLLPGTFSYE. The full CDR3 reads CSARDLLPGTFSYEQYF.